What follows are 29 T cell receptor beta chains derived from one specimen sequenced in a study of blood T cell repertoires in COVID-19. Clones were sequenced by immunoSEQ multiplex PCR, and TCRdb holds only the in-frame ones, with some missing. The table records roughly 73,000 clones, 81% of them present only once. Sequencing input: peripheral blood. The origin of the receptors is a woman aged 70-85 years with acute or convalescent COVID-19.

This rearrangement joins TRBV19 to TRBJ1-5; 8 bases match TRBD1. This CDR3 region has 14 residues. Germline CDR1 reads LNHDA; CDR2 reads SQIVND (reference sequence). V dropped 4 bases and J dropped 4; count of bases not matched to a gene: 3. For the CDR3, the DNA is TGTGCCAGTAGTAGGGGACAGGTGAATCAGCCCCAGCATTTT. Translation gives CASSRGQVNQPQHF.

V and J are TRBV27 and TRBJ2-7; TRBD2 aligns across 7 bases. The CDR3 loop spans 14 amino acids. Germline CDR1 MNHEY, CDR2 SMNVEV (reference sequence). V trimming: 8 bases; J trimming: 2 bases; junction bases outside the gene matches: 9. This CDR3 is CASRDYGGTYEQYF. CDR3 DNA sequence: TGTGCCAGCCGGGACTACGGCGGGACCTACGAGCAGTACTTC.

This clone came up many times. The chain links TRBV12-3 or TRBV12-4 to TRBJ2-7; D perhaps matches TRBD1 (5 bases). CDR3 length: 13 amino acids. V was trimmed by 5 bases and J by 1 base, leaving 9 bases between them. CDR3 in amino acids: CASSRQRSYEQYF. The DNA for the CDR3 is TGTGCCAGCAGTCGACAGCGTTCCTACGAGCAGTACTTC.

The V and J genes are TRBV5-6 and TRBJ2-1, with 8 bases identical to TRBD2. Germline V lookup: CDR1 SGHDT, CDR2 YYEEEE. J lost 2 bases, V lost 3 bases, and 4 bases had no gene match. The CDR3 runs to 15 residues. The CDR3 DNA is TGTGCCAGCAGCTCCGGGACTAGTCCCTACAATGAGCAGTTCTTC. Translating gives CASSSGTSPYNEQFF.

The V gene is TRBV7-9, the J gene TRBJ2-1; 7 bases are a match to TRBD2. Germline V CDR1 and CDR2: SEHNR, FQNEAQ (reference sequence). V lost 0 bases, J lost 8 bases, and 10 bases stayed unmatched. The CDR3 consists of 16 residues. CDR3 bases: TGTGCCAGCAGCTTAGCGGCGTTAGCGGGCGGGGATGAGCAGTTCTTC. It encodes CASSLAALAGGDEQFF. Full variable domain (rest looked up from reference TRBV7-9 and TRBJ2-1): DTGVSQNPRHKITKRGQNVTFRCDPISEHNRLYWYRQTLGQGPEFLTYFQNEAQLEKSRLLSDRFSAERPKGSFSTLEIQRTEQGDSAMYLCASSLAALAGGDEQFFGPGTRLTVL.

The rearrangement uses TRBV3-1 (or the pseudogene TRBV3-2) and TRBJ2-5, with D hard to call. This CDR3 spans 14 amino acids. Germline values: CDR1 LGHDT, CDR2 YNNKEL (reference sequence). V lost 1 base to trimming and J lost 3 bases, with 9 bases between them. CDR3 loop: CASSQVSGKETQYF. In DNA form, the CDR3 reads TGTGCCAGCAGCCAAGTTTCCGGTAAAGAGACCCAGTACTTC.

This chain joins TRBV27 and TRBJ1-3; D unclear. Trimming removed 5 bases from V and 0 bases from J, with 11 bases in between. CDR1 and CDR2 from the germline V gene are MNHEY and SMNVEV (reference sequence). CDR3 length: 15 amino acids. CDR3 amino acids: CASSITPNSGNTIYF. The CDR3 DNA follows: TGTGCCAGCAGTATTACACCGAACTCTGGAAACACCATATATTTT.

This clone has just one count. The chain couples TRBV28 to TRBJ2-5, with D tentatively TRBD2 (6 bases). Per germline, CDR1 MDHEN and CDR2 SYDVKM. Trimming removed 6 bases at V and 3 bases at J, with 14 bases between. The CDR3 is 14 amino acids. CDR3 coding DNA: TGTGCCAGCAGCCCGGGGACTCTAAAAGAGACCCAGTACTTC. It translates to CASSPGTLKETQYF.

The chain links TRBV27 to TRBJ2-7, with TRBD2 matching over 8 bases. With 0 bases clipped from V and 1 base from J, the junction kept 5 bases outside the gene matches. Germline values: CDR1 MNHEY, CDR2 SMNVEV (reference sequence). The CDR3 is made up of 16 amino acids. The CDR3 DNA sequence: TGTGCCAGCAGTTTATCAAGGCAGCGGGGGTCCTACGAGCAGTACTTC. Translation: CASSLSRQRGSYEQYF.

The chain links TRBV29-1 to TRBJ1-1; 7 bases align to TRBD1. Germline V gene data show CDR1 as SQVTM and CDR2 as ANQGSEA. The length of the CDR3 is 14 residues. The ends lost 4 bases at V and 5 bases at J; junction bases unmatched: 10. In DNA form, the CDR3 reads TGCAGCGTTGGTGGAGGGGGCGCGGAGACTGAAGCTTTCTTT. Its translation is CSVGGGGAETEAFF.

V gene TRBV6-1 combines with J gene TRBJ1-5, with TRBD1 matching over 9 bases. CDR3 length: 17 residues. Germline V gene data show CDR1 as MNHNS and CDR2 as SASEGT. Unmatched junction bases numbered 11, after V lost 6 bases and J lost 2 bases. The CDR3 coding sequence is TGTGCCAGCAGGGAAACAGGGGGCGCAGGAGGCAATCAGCCCCAGCATTTT. As protein: CASRETGGAGGNQPQHF.

V gene TRBV19 combines with J gene TRBJ2-2; perhaps TRBD2 as D (6 bases). V lost 5 bases and J lost 2, with 12 bases in between. The CDR3 sequence is 15 residues long. The germline CDR1 and CDR2 sequences are LNHDA and SQIVND (reference sequence). This CDR3 is CASSPRRGNTGELFF. Here the CDR3 DNA reads TGTGCCAGTAGTCCAAGGAGGGGTAACACCGGGGAGCTGTTTTTT.

J is TRBJ2-7 and V is TRBV27, with TRBD2 identical over 9 bases. The CDR3 has 16 residues. The germline V gene has CDR1 MNHEY and CDR2 SMNVEV (reference sequence). The ends lost 6 bases at V and 2 bases at J; junction bases unmatched: 11. The CDR3 loop reads CASRVIGAGGPYEQYF. The CDR3 DNA reads TGTGCCAGCAGGGTCATTGGGGCGGGAGGGCCCTACGAGCAGTACTTC.

This chain uses TRBV6-5 with TRBJ2-7; possible D gene TRBD1, 5 bases. CDR3 size: 14 residues. Germline-derived CDR1 and CDR2 are MNHEY and SVGAGI. V was pared by 7 bases and J by 1 base, with 14 bases between. The CDR3 bases are TGTGCCAGCACCTTAGGGGCCGGATCCTACGAGCAGTACTTC. Amino acid sequence: CASTLGAGSYEQYF.

This chain joins TRBV6-5 and TRBJ2-2; TRBD2 is a possible D gene (6 bases). V lost 6 bases and J 3 bases, leaving 11 bases between the germline ends. The V gene's germline CDR1 is MNHEY and CDR2 SVGAGI. The CDR3 spans 14 residues. CDR3 nucleotides: TGTGCCAGCAGAAAAGGACTACACACCGGGGAGCTGTTTTTT. Protein: CASRKGLHTGELFF.

The rearrangement uses TRBV6-5 and TRBJ2-2; 7 nucleotides agree with TRBD2. There are 16 residues in the CDR3. Germline V gene lookup returns CDR1 MNHEY and CDR2 SVGAGI. The ends lost 0 bases at V and 5 bases at J; junction bases unmatched: 6. The CDR3 region is CASSYSGGSGTGELFF. The CDR3 bases are TGTGCCAGCAGTTACTCGGGAGGGAGTGGGACCGGGGAGCTGTTTTTT.

The V gene is TRBV19, the J gene TRBJ2-7; 11 bases agree with TRBD2. Unmatched junction bases numbered 12, after V lost 7 bases and J lost 4 bases. Germline V CDR1 and CDR2: LNHDA, SQIVND (reference sequence). This CDR3 is built from 16 residues. The CDR3, as DNA: TGTGCCAGTATGGGGGCCGGCGGGACTAGCGGTTACGAGCAGTACTTC. Translating gives CASMGAGGTSGYEQYF.

About this clone itself: The sample has other DNA sequences that encode this CDR3 too. The chain links TRBV7-8 to TRBJ2-7; 13 bases are a match to TRBD2. From germline, CDR1 is SGHVS and CDR2 FQNEAQ. The CDR3 totals 15 residues. V trimming: 6 bases; J trimming: 2 bases; junction bases outside the gene matches: 4. CDR3 region: CASSSGLAGTYEQYF. The CDR3 coding sequence is TGTGCCAGCAGTTCGGGACTAGCGGGAACCTACGAGCAGTACTTC.

The chain recombines TRBV9 with TRBJ1-1; unclear D gene. The CDR3 spans 13 residues. Deletions cut 4 bases from V and 11 bases from J, with 18 bases between. Germline values: CDR1 SGDLS, CDR2 YYNGEE. DNA of the CDR3: TGTGCCAGCAGCCCCGAGGGAGTAAGAGCGGCTTTCTTT. Translating gives CASSPEGVRAAFF.

This sequence joins TRBV5-1 and TRBJ2-7; 8 bases fit TRBD1. V gave up 0 bases and J gave up 5 bases; unmatched junction bases: 4. Germline V gene sequence: CDR1 SGHRS, CDR2 YFSETQ. The CDR3 spans 14 residues. CDR3 in amino acids: CASSLGTGYDEQYF. CDR3 DNA sequence: TGCGCCAGCAGCTTGGGGACAGGGTACGACGAGCAGTACTTC.

The chain uses TRBV30 and TRBJ1-5, with 7 bases lining up with TRBD1. From germline, CDR1 is GTSNPN and CDR2 SVGIG (reference sequence). The junction had 9 bases not matched to a gene; V was cut back by 1 base and J by 6 bases. This CDR3 is built from 15 residues. The CDR3 DNA is TGTGCCTGGAGTGAGACAGGGTTTCCTACTCAGCCCCAGCATTTT. It translates to CAWSETGFPTQPQHF.

The chain links TRBV28 to TRBJ1-2, with a tentative D call TRBD1 (6 bases). CDR1 is MDHEN, CDR2 SYDVKM, per germline. The CDR3 sequence is 12 residues long. The germline V and J ends were trimmed by 6 bases and 2 bases, with 7 bases remaining between them. The CDR3 DNA follows: TGTGCCAGCAGGAGGGGGAACTATGGCTACACCTTC. This codes for CASRRGNYGYTF.

This chain uses TRBV28 with TRBJ2-4; a possible D gene is TRBD1 (6 bases). Germline V lookup: CDR1 MDHEN, CDR2 SYDVKM. The CDR3 consists of 16 residues. The V end lost 6 bases, the J end lost 4 bases, and 19 bases lay between the germline ends. The CDR3 sequence is CASRPHGSQGKNIQYF. The CDR3 DNA follows: TGTGCCAGCAGGCCCCACGGATCCCAGGGGAAAAACATTCAGTACTTC.

J is TRBJ1-2 and V is TRBV28; D gene unclear. V lost 5 bases to trimming and J lost 12 bases, with 22 bases between them. CDR1 is MDHEN, CDR2 SYDVKM, per germline. The CDR3 loop spans 14 amino acids. The CDR3 DNA reads TGTGCCAGCAGTGCGCCGGGGAGAGCTATGCGGGACACCTTC. The encoded protein is CASSAPGRAMRDTF.

J is TRBJ2-7 and V is TRBV9; possible D gene TRBD2, 6 bases. Germline V gene sequence: CDR1 SGDLS, CDR2 YYNGEE. Trimming removed 4 bases at V and 7 bases at J, with 15 bases between. The CDR3 has 13 residues. The CDR3 spells CASSPGGMGEQYF. In DNA form, the CDR3 reads TGTGCCAGCAGCCCCGGCGGGATGGGTGAGCAGTACTTC.

The chain employs TRBV28 and TRBJ2-6; 11 nucleotides align to TRBD1. Trimming removed 4 bases from V and 1 base from J; junction bases left unmatched: 6. Looked up from germline, CDR1 is MDHEN and CDR2 is SYDVKM. The CDR3 is 18 amino acids. The CDR3 DNA reads as TGTGCCAGCAGTTCCGGACAGGGGGCCGCGTCTGGGGCCAACGTCCTGACTTTC. It codes for CASSSGQGAASGANVLTF.

This clone came up many times. V and J are TRBV25-1 and TRBJ2-7, with TRBD1 as a possible D gene (5 bases). V was trimmed by 6 bases and J by 4 bases, leaving 10 bases between them. Germline CDR1 is MGHDK and CDR2 is SYGVNS. The CDR3 totals 12 residues. Written as DNA, the CDR3 is TGTGCCAGCAGCATCCAGGGTTACGAGCAGTACTTC. Its translation is CASSIQGYEQYF.

This chain joins TRBV27 and TRBJ2-7, with 10 positions matching TRBD1. V lost 5 bases, J lost 3 bases, and 7 bases stayed unmatched. The CDR3 runs 15 residues. CDR1 MNHEY and CDR2 SMNVEV come from the germline V gene (reference sequence). Here the CDR3 DNA reads TGTGCCAGCAGTACCTCGACAGGGGGCGTCTACGAGCAGTACTTC. Translating it yields CASSTSTGGVYEQYF.

V gene TRBV7-3 combines with J gene TRBJ1-4; the D is unclear. The CDR3 spans 13 residues. V gave up 5 bases and J gave up 8 bases, with 12 bases separating them. The germline V gene has CDR1 SGHTA and CDR2 FQGTGA. DNA for the CDR3: TGTGCCAGCAGCCGGGATCAAGGGGAAAAACTGTTTTTT. It specifies CASSRDQGEKLFF.